What follows are 7 T cell receptor beta chains derived from one specimen sequenced in a study of Ad26.COV2.S vaccination and SARS-CoV-2 variants. TCRdb's copy holds only in-frame clones and misses some; the assay was immunoSEQ multiplex PCR. The sample comprises around 450,000 clones, 75% to 95% of which are singletons, and over 9% rests with the top ten. The treatment denotes: 15 to 20 received Ad26.COV2.S at low or high dose, single or two shots; a few received placebo; per-sample allocation not given. At day 63 after the first vaccine or placebo injection, samples were drawn. Here the sequenced sample was peripheral blood, taken in a trial of Ad26.COV2.S vaccine versus placebo. All receptors derive from a person aged 18-65 years who received the Ad26.COV2.S COVID-19 vaccine or a placebo.

This clone was picked up one time. V is TRBV5-1 and J is TRBJ2-3; 10 positions agree with TRBD2. Per germline, CDR1 SGHRS and CDR2 YFSETQ. V lost 3 bases to trimming and J lost 4 bases; unmatched junction nucleotides: 5. The CDR3 has 15 amino acids. As DNA, the CDR3 is TGCGCCAGCAGCTACGGACTAGCGGCCGCAGATACGCAGTATTTT. This gives the protein CASSYGLAAADTQYF.

V usage is TRBV27 and J usage is TRBJ2-1; no clear D. V lost 3 bases and J lost 4, with 19 bases in between. From germline, CDR1 is MNHEY and CDR2 SMNVEV (reference sequence). The CDR3 extends over 17 amino acids. DNA for the CDR3: TGTGCCAGCAGTTTGGGATCTTTCGGTCTAAGATACAATGAGCAGTTCTTC. Residues: CASSLGSFGLRYNEQFF.

This clone is a singleton in its sample. The chain is built from TRBV6-5 and TRBJ2-7, with 7 bases fitting TRBD2. CDR3 length equals 12 residues. Looked up from germline, CDR1 is MNHEY and CDR2 is SVGAGI. V shed 9 bases and J 2 bases; nucleotides not matched to a gene: 4. The CDR3 DNA sequence: TGTGCCAGTGGACTAGTCGCCTACGAGCAGTACTTC. Its protein product is CASGLVAYEQYF.

The rearrangement uses TRBV5-6 and TRBJ1-2; 7 positions match TRBD1. Germline lookup yields CDR1 SGHDT and CDR2 YYEEEE. The length of the CDR3 is 19 residues. The J segment lost 7 bases and the V segment lost 0 bases, leaving 21 bases of the junction unmatched. The CDR3: CASSLAVRDRTPGEGGYTF. CDR3 nucleotide sequence: TGTGCCAGCAGCTTGGCAGTCCGGGACAGAACTCCAGGAGAGGGTGGCTACACCTTC.

The V and J genes are TRBV7-2 and TRBJ2-7; D possibly corresponds to TRBD1 (6 bases). The V end was cut by 5 bases, the J end by 2 bases, with 16 bases between. This CDR3 has 15 residues. Germline values: CDR1 SGHTA, CDR2 FQGNSA. The CDR3 DNA reads TGTGCCAGCAGCCGCCTGAGGGACACGGCCTACGAGCAGTACTTC. Translation gives CASSRLRDTAYEQYF.

The chain combines TRBV5-1 with TRBJ2-7; D unclear. V lost 0 bases to trimming and J lost 1 base, with 8 bases between them. Germline CDR1 reads SGHRS; CDR2 reads YFSETQ. The CDR3 extends over 14 amino acids. CDR3 protein: CASSLEAGSYEQYF. The CDR3 DNA is TGCGCCAGCAGCTTGGAGGCAGGATCCTACGAGCAGTACTTC.

This sequence joins TRBV7-2 and TRBJ2-5; weak D call: TRBD1 (6 bases). This CDR3 spans 15 amino acids. V lost 3 bases, J lost 2 bases, and 13 bases lay in between. Germline V gene lookup returns CDR1 SGHTA and CDR2 FQGNSA. The CDR3 region has the DNA TGTGCCAGCAGCTTCGGGGACACCCTTCAAGAGACCCAGTACTTC. Amino acids: CASSFGDTLQETQYF.